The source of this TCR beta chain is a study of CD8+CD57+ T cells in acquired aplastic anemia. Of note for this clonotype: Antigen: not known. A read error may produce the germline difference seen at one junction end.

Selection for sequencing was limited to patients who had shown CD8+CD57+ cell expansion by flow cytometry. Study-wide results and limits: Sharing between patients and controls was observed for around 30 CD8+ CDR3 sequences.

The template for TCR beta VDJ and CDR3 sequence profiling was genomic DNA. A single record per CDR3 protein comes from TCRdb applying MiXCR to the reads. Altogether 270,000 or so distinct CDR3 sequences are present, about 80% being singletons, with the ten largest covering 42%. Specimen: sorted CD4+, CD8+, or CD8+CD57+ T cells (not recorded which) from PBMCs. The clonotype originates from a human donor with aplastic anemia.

CDR3 residues: CASTRDCDKNTIYF. The CDR3 DNA reads TGTGCCAGCACCCGAGATTGTGACAAAAACACCATATACTTT. The chain has TRBV2 and TRBJ1-3; D uncertain. The CDR3 runs 14 residues. The germline V gene encodes CDR1 SNHLY and CDR2 FYNNEI.